This TCR beta chain was sequenced for a study of control samples from healthy donors and cancer patients. Germline V lookup: CDR1 ENHRY, CDR2 SYGVKD. V lost 4 bases and J lost 12, with 10 bases in between. The CDR3 extends over 11 amino acids. The method was immunoSEQ multiplex PCR; TCRdb's version includes in-frame clones alone and lacks a portion of them. The sample lists 100,000 to 150,000 clones, approximately 89% occurring once. The sequencing sample was made of blood. The chain is built from TRBV10-3 and TRBJ2-1; D is ambiguous. The clonotype originates from a woman younger than 30 in good health. The CDR3 DNA is TGTGCCATCAGTGTGGGCGAACTGCAGTTCTTC. Protein: CAISVGELQFF.